This TCR beta chain was captured by sequencing in a study of blood T cell repertoires in COVID-19. Only in-frame clones appear in the TCRdb table, and some are missing; sequencing was by immunoSEQ multiplex PCR. The sample lists about 280,000 clones, more than 70% occurring once. With V trimmed by 5 bases and J by 7 bases, 11 bases remained unmatched. This CDR3 spans 16 amino acids. Germline CDR1 reads LNHNV; CDR2 reads YYDKDF (reference sequence). The sequenced sample was peripheral blood. The receptor was isolated from a woman in her 30s with COVID-19, enrolled during active disease. The rearrangement uses TRBV15 and TRBJ2-1, with TRBD2 identical over 10 bases. This CDR3 reads CATSEGLAGVRNEQFF. Here the CDR3 DNA reads TGTGCCACCAGCGAGGGGCTAGCGGGAGTGCGGAATGAGCAGTTCTTC.